A single sample is the source of the 26 T cell receptor beta chains below, sequenced in a study of blood T cell repertoires in COVID-19. Clones were sequenced by immunoSEQ multiplex PCR, and TCRdb holds only the in-frame ones, with some missing. The data hold around 150,000 clones, with around 87% observed a single time. Sequences were obtained from peripheral blood. Receptor source: a man aged 50 to 59 with active COVID-19.

Only one count was recorded for this clone. The chain couples TRBV4-1 to TRBJ2-5; 10 bases line up with TRBD2. After removal of 4 bases from V and 5 bases from J, the junction contained 7 bases not matched to a gene. Germline-derived CDR1 and CDR2 are MGHRA and YSYEKL. This CDR3 comprises 15 residues. This chain's CDR3 is CASSRGTSVLETQYF. DNA of the CDR3: TGCGCCAGCAGCCGCGGGACTAGCGTTCTTGAGACCCAGTACTTC.

The V call is TRBV30, the J call TRBJ1-5, with D possibly TRBD1 on 6 matching bases. This CDR3 has 13 residues. V lost 1 base, J lost 5 bases, and 9 bases lay in between. The germline CDR1 and CDR2 sequences are GTSNPN and SVGIG (reference sequence). In nucleotides, the CDR3 is TGTGCCTGGAGTGCAGAGGGGGATCAGCCCCAGCATTTT. Protein product: CAWSAEGDQPQHF.

The chain couples TRBV7-2 to TRBJ1-2; possibly TRBD1 for D (5 bases). Germline CDR1 and CDR2: SGHTA and FQGNSA. The CDR3 extends over 16 amino acids. Trimming took 3 bases from V and 0 from J, leaving 14 bases between them. The CDR3 protein is CASSLDKAGTNYGYTF. The CDR3 nucleotides are TGTGCCAGCAGCTTGGACAAGGCAGGGACTAACTATGGCTACACCTTC.

This clone was observed a few times. Written as DNA, the CDR3 is TGTGCCAGCGGGACATATAATGAAAAACTGTTTTTT. This translates into CASGTYNEKLFF. This sequence joins TRBV2 and TRBJ1-4, with a tentative D call TRBD1 (6 bases). CDR3 size: 12 residues. Germline V gene lookup returns CDR1 SNHLY and CDR2 FYNNEI. V lost 8 bases to trimming and J lost 4 bases, with 8 bases between them.

This clone was found once. This rearrangement joins TRBV30 to TRBJ2-3; D is uncertain. CDR1 is GTSNPN and CDR2 is SVGIG in the germline V gene (reference sequence). CDR3 length: 13 amino acids. V dropped 3 bases and J dropped 4 bases, with 11 bases sitting between them. The CDR3 here is CAWRSALPDTQYF. The CDR3 DNA reads TGTGCCTGGAGATCCGCCCTACCAGATACGCAGTATTTT.

The chain uses TRBV5-1 and TRBJ2-3, with a possible D match to TRBD2 (5 bases). V lost 9 bases and J 2 bases, leaving 25 bases between the germline ends. The CDR3 has 17 residues. Germline values: CDR1 SGHRS, CDR2 YFSETQ. The chain's CDR3 is CATPGRIPSPPTDTQYF. CDR3 sequence (DNA): TGCGCCACCCCTGGGAGAATACCCTCCCCACCCACAGATACGCAGTATTTT. The entire variable domain, with the rest obtained from reference TRBV5-1 and TRBJ2-3, is as follows: KAGVTQTPRYLIKTRGQQVTLSCSPISGHRSVSWYQQTPGQGLQFLFEYFSETQRNKGNFPGRFSGRQFSNSRSEMNVSTLELGDSALYLCATPGRIPSPPTDTQYFGPGTRLTVL.

This clone came up a few times. The rearrangement uses TRBV7-8 and TRBJ1-5; TRBD1 matches at 8 bases. The V segment lost 3 bases and the J segment 5 bases; nucleotides outside the gene matches: 3. Germline V CDR1 and CDR2: SGHVS, FQNEAQ. The CDR3 sequence is 14 residues long. DNA of the CDR3: TGTGCCAGCAGCTTGTCGGACAGGGATCAGCCCCAGCATTTT. This gives the protein CASSLSDRDQPQHF.

This clone was counted once. The chain has TRBV9 and TRBJ2-2, with TRBD1 matching 8 bases. The junction had 4 bases not matched to a gene; V was cut back by 3 bases and J by 6 bases. The CDR3 runs 14 residues. Germline CDR1 and CDR2: SGDLS and YYNGEE. CDR3 residues: CASSAGQAAGELFF. CDR3 sequence (DNA): TGTGCCAGCAGCGCGGGACAGGCGGCCGGGGAGCTGTTTTTT.

The genes are TRBV6-5 and TRBJ2-3, with 7 bases fitting TRBD2. The V gene end was trimmed by 10 bases and the J gene end by 5 bases; junction bases not matched to a gene: 15. The CDR3 covers 15 residues. The germline V gene has CDR1 MNHEY and CDR2 SVGAGI. The CDR3: CATNPGGVQGDTQYF. CDR3 coding DNA: TGTGCCACCAATCCTGGGGGGGTTCAGGGAGATACGCAGTATTTT.

This chain joins TRBV4-2 and TRBJ1-5; TRBD1 matches 10 bases. CDR1 and CDR2 from the germline V gene are LGHNA and YNFKEQ. CDR3 length: 15 amino acids. V trimming: 2 bases; J trimming: 5 bases; junction bases outside the gene matches: 3. The CDR3 coding sequence is TGTGCCAGCAGCCAATTCGGGACAGGGGATCAGCCCCAGCATTTT. As protein: CASSQFGTGDQPQHF.

This chain links TRBV5-4 with TRBJ2-3, with D possibly matching TRBD2 (5 bases). The germline CDR1 and CDR2 sequences are SGHNT and YYREEE (reference sequence). The CDR3 covers 17 residues. With 1 base removed from V and 4 bases from J, the gap between germline ends came to 19 bases. CDR3 coding DNA: TGTGCCAGCAGCTTGCGGGCGGGCGGTAGGATTGCAGATACGCAGTATTTT. It specifies CASSLRAGGRIADTQYF. The full variable domain, completed using reference TRBV5-4 and TRBJ2-3, is ETGVTQSPTHLIKTRGQQVTLRCSSQSGHNTVSWYQQALGQGPQFIFQYYREEENGRGNFPPRFSGLQFPNYSSELNVNALELDDSALYLCASSLRAGGRIADTQYFGPGTRLTVL.

The chain links TRBV7-8 to TRBJ2-7; D remains ambiguous. The CDR3 loop spans 11 amino acids. Per germline, CDR1 SGHVS and CDR2 FQNEAQ. The V gene lost 4 bases and the J gene lost 5 bases, with 6 bases spanning the gap. The CDR3 DNA reads TGTGCCAGCAGCTCCGGTAACGAGCAGTACTTC. It codes for CASSSGNEQYF.

The chain links TRBV2 to TRBJ1-2, with a possible D match to TRBD1 (6 bases). Germline CDR1 SNHLY, CDR2 FYNNEI. With 9 bases removed from V and 4 bases from J, the gap between germline ends came to 12 bases. CDR3 length equals 12 residues. The CDR3, as DNA: TGTGCCAGTTACAGGGAATCCTATGGCTACACCTTC. Amino acids: CASYRESYGYTF.

The rearrangement links TRBV27 to TRBJ1-6, with D hard to call. CDR1 is MNHEY, CDR2 SMNVEV, per germline (reference sequence). V lost 5 bases and J lost 15, with 20 bases in between. The CDR3 is made up of 14 amino acids. In DNA form, the CDR3 reads TGTGCCAGCAGTCACTCGATCGATGTCTTGATCCTCCACTTT. It yields the protein CASSHSIDVLILHF.

The chain recombines TRBV29-1 with TRBJ2-2, with 8 bases identical to TRBD1. The length of the CDR3 is 15 residues. Germline V gene sequence: CDR1 SQVTM, CDR2 ANQGSEA. Trimming took 7 bases from V and 6 from J; bases not matched to a gene: 13. CDR3 nucleotides: TGCAGCGCAAAAACAGGGGGTATAGGAGCCGGGGAGCTGTTTTTT. Translating gives CSAKTGGIGAGELFF.

The V gene is TRBV7-2, the J gene TRBJ2-7; D is ambiguous. Trimming took 2 bases from V and 6 from J, leaving 8 bases between them. Germline V gene data show CDR1 as SGHTA and CDR2 as FQGNSA. The CDR3 extends over 12 amino acids. CDR3 in amino acids: CASSLNWFEQYF. In nucleotides, the CDR3 is TGTGCCAGCAGCTTAAACTGGTTCGAGCAGTACTTC.

This clone came up once. This sample includes further DNA sequences coding for the same CDR3. The chain joins TRBV3-1 (or the pseudogene TRBV3-2) to TRBJ1-5; D is unresolved. Looked up from germline, CDR1 is LGHDT and CDR2 is YNNKEL (reference sequence). The V end was cut by 1 base, the J end by 4 bases, with 5 bases between. The length of the CDR3 is 13 residues. The CDR3 reads CASSQGGNQPQHF. In DNA, the CDR3 is TGTGCCAGCAGCCAAGGAGGGAATCAGCCCCAGCATTTT.

The rearrangement links TRBV5-1 to TRBJ1-4; 8 nucleotides match TRBD1. This CDR3 comprises 17 residues. J lost 0 bases, V lost 3 bases, and 7 bases had no gene match. The germline CDR1 and CDR2 sequences are SGHRS and YFSETQ. As DNA, the CDR3 is TGCGCCAGCAGCTCCCGGGACAGGTCCTCAACTAATGAAAAACTGTTTTTT. Residues: CASSSRDRSSTNEKLFF.

The chain is built from TRBV6-5 and TRBJ1-2; no reliable D call. From germline, CDR1 is MNHEY and CDR2 SVGAGI. The CDR3 contains 13 residues. V was shortened by 10 bases and J by 8 bases, with 20 bases between the two germline ends. Written as DNA, the CDR3 is TGTGCCACCGGGGAAGGGCCACCTAGGGGCTACACCTTC. Translation gives CATGEGPPRGYTF.

J is TRBJ2-3 and V is TRBV7-9, with D possibly being TRBD1 (6 bases). CDR3 length: 17 amino acids. Trimming left V 2 bases short and J 0 bases short, with 15 bases between. Germline V gene sequence: CDR1 SEHNR, CDR2 FQNEAQ (reference sequence). The DNA for the CDR3 is TGTGCCAGCAGCTTAAGGGACACGGACCCTAGCACAGATACGCAGTATTTT. This codes for CASSLRDTDPSTDTQYF.

V usage is TRBV6-6 and J usage is TRBJ2-7, with TRBD1 identical over 11 bases. Trimming cost V 7 bases and J 4 bases; bases outside gene matches: 6. The CDR3 loop spans 14 amino acids. From germline, CDR1 is MNHNY and CDR2 SVGAGI (reference sequence). The CDR3 region is CASMDRGRGYEQYF. The CDR3 coding sequence is TGTGCCAGCATGGACAGGGGGCGCGGGTACGAGCAGTACTTC.

The rearrangement uses TRBV28 and TRBJ1-2; the match to TRBD1 covers 12 bases. Losses at the gene ends were 7 bases for V and 2 bases for J; bases not matched to a gene: 11. There are 17 residues in the CDR3. CDR1 and CDR2 from the germline V gene are MDHEN and SYDVKM. The CDR3 DNA reads as TGTGCCAGCATTCCCCCATCCGGGACAGGGGGCAACTATGGCTACACCTTC. Amino acid sequence: CASIPPSGTGGNYGYTF.

V and J are TRBV29-1 and TRBJ2-1; D possibly corresponds to TRBD1 (6 bases). Germline CDR1 and CDR2: SQVTM and ANQGSEA. The CDR3 totals 11 residues. V lost 7 bases, J lost 7 bases, and 11 bases lay in between. As DNA, the CDR3 is TGCAGCGCCAAACAGGGTAATGAGCAGTTCTTC. This encodes CSAKQGNEQFF.

The chain recombines TRBV7-8 with TRBJ2-3, with D possibly being TRBD2 (6 bases). V lost 5 bases to trimming and J lost 3 bases, with 9 bases between them. CDR3 size: 13 residues. The germline V gene encodes CDR1 SGHVS and CDR2 FQNEAQ. For the CDR3, the DNA is TGTGCCAGCAGCCGGGGACTGACAGATACGCAGTATTTT. The encoded protein is CASSRGLTDTQYF.

V gene TRBV3-1 (or the pseudogene TRBV3-2) combines with J gene TRBJ2-2; no clear D. V lost 2 bases, J lost 0 bases, and 4 bases lay in between. Germline CDR1 reads LGHDT; CDR2 reads YNNKEL (reference sequence). The CDR3 sequence is 14 residues long. The CDR3 protein is CASSQTANTGELFF. The CDR3, as DNA: TGTGCCAGCAGCCAAACAGCGAACACCGGGGAGCTGTTTTTT.

The chain employs TRBV15 and TRBJ1-4; unclear D gene. CDR3 size: 14 residues. The germline gives CDR1 LNHNV, CDR2 YYDKDF (reference sequence). Trimming took 6 bases from V and 5 from J, leaving 13 bases between them. Here the CDR3 reads CATSRRTPNEKLFF. CDR3 sequence (DNA): TGTGCCACCAGTCGGAGGACGCCCAATGAAAAACTGTTTTTT. Complete variable domain (other parts from reference TRBV15 and TRBJ1-4): DAMVIQNPRYQVTQFGKPVTLSCSQTLNHNVMYWYQQKSSQAPKLLFHYYDKDFNNEADTPDNFQSRRPNTSFCFLDIRSPGLGDTAMYLCATSRRTPNEKLFFGSGTQLSVL.